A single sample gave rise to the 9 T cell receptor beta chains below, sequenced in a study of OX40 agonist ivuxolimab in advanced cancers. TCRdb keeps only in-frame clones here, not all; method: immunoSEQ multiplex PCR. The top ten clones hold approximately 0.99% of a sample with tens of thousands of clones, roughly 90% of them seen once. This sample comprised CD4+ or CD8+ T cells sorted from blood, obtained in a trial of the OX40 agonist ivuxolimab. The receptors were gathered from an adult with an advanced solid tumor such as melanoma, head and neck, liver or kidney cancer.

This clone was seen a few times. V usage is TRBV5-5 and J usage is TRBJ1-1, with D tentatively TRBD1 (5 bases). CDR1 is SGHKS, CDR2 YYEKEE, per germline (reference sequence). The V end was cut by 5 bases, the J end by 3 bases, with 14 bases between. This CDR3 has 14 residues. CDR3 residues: CASRGRVLDTEAFF. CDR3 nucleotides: TGTGCCAGCAGGGGCAGGGTTTTGGACACTGAAGCTTTCTTT.

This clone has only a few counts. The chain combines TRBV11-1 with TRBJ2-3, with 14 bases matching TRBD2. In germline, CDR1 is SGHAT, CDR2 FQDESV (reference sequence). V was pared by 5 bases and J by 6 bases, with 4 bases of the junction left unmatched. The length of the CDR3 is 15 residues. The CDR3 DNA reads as TGTGCCAGCAGCGGGACTAGCGGGGGATGGGATACGCAGTATTTT. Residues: CASSGTSGGWDTQYF.

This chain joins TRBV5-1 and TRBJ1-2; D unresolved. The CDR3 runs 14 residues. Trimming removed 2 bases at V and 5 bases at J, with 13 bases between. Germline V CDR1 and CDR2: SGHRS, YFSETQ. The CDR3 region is CASSLSPENYGYTF. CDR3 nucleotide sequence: TGCGCCAGCAGCTTATCGCCGGAAAATTATGGCTACACCTTC.

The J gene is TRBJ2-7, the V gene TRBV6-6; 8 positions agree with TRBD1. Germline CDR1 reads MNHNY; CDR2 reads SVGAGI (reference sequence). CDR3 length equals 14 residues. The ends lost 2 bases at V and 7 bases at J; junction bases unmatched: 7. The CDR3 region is CASSYSQGAGEQYF. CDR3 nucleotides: TGTGCCAGCAGTTACAGTCAGGGGGCGGGTGAGCAGTACTTC.

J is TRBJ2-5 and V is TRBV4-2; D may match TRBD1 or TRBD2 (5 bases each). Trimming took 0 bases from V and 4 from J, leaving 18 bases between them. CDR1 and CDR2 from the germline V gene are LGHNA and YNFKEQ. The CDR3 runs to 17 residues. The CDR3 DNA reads TGTGCCAGCAGCCAAGAAGGTTTTGGGGGAACTGGAGAGACCCAGTACTTC. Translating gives CASSQEGFGGTGETQYF.

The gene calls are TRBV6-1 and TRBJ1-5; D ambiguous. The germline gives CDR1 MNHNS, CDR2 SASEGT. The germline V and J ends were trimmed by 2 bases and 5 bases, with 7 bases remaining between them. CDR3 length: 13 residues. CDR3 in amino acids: CASSEQVYQPQHF. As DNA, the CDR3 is TGTGCCAGCAGTGAACAAGTTTATCAGCCCCAGCATTTT.

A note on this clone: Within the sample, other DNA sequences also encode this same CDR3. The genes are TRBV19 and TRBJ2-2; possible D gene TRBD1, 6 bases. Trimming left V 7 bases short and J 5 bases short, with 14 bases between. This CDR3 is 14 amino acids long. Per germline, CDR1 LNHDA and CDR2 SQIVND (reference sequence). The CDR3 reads CASTRAGETGELFF. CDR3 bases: TGTGCCAGTACGCGGGCAGGGGAAACCGGGGAGCTGTTTTTT.

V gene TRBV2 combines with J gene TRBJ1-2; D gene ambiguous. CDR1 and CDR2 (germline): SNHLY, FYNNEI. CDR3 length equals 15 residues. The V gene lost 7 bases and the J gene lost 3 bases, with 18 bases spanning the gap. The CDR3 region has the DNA TGTGCCAGCACCGAGAGTGGTGTTCTGGACTATGGCTACACCTTC. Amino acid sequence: CASTESGVLDYGYTF.

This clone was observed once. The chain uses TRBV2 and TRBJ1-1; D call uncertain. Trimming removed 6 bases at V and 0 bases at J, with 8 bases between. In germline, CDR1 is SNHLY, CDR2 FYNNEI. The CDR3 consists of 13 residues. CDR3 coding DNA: TGTGCCAGCAGGCGGACTGTGAACACTGAAGCTTTCTTT. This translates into CASRRTVNTEAFF.